The 21 T cell receptor beta chains below all came from one sample that was sequenced in a study of CD8 T cells in ankylosing spondylitis. TCRdb fed the 5' RACE reads into MiXCR, producing one record per CDR3 protein. In the table there are around 130,000 distinct CDR3 sequences, about 6.4% of which are singletons. The sequenced sample consisted of blood, either unsorted or a sorted T cell fraction (not recorded which). Every receptor here comes from a male donor with ankylosing spondylitis or in good health (not recorded which).

This clonotype was counted many times. The chain combines TRBV7-9 with TRBJ1-4; D unresolved. Germline V CDR1 and CDR2: SEHNR, FQNEAQ (reference sequence). The CDR3 contains 15 residues. V shed 2 bases and J shed 7 bases, with 14 bases lying between them. The CDR3 DNA reads TGTGCCAGCAGCTTAAGTCGAGGGTCCGGTGAAAAACTGTTTTTT. It translates to CASSLSRGSGEKLFF.

This clonotype was detected many times. This rearrangement joins TRBV12-3 or TRBV12-4 to TRBJ2-1, with 15 bases identical to TRBD2. The CDR3 spans 17 residues. After removal of 6 bases from V and 7 bases from J, the junction contained 10 bases not matched to a gene. The CDR3, as DNA: TGTGCCAGCAGACCCGGACTAGCGGGGGGGGGGACTAATGAGCAGTTCTTC. Protein product: CASRPGLAGGGTNEQFF.

This clonotype showed up just a few times. J is TRBJ2-6 and V is TRBV27; D uncertain. Deletions cut 3 bases from V and 0 bases from J, with 12 bases between. The CDR3 covers 17 residues. Germline-derived CDR1 and CDR2 are MNHEY and SMNVEV (reference sequence). The CDR3 DNA reads as TGTGCCAGCAGTTTGACCTCAGCTGTCTCTGGGGCCAACGTCCTGACTTTC. Its protein product is CASSLTSAVSGANVLTF.

This clonotype has a count of ten or more. The chain combines TRBV20-1 with TRBJ1-6; D perhaps matches TRBD1 (6 bases). Between the trimmed V and J ends, which lost 3 bases and 9 bases, there was a span of 21 bases. Germline assignment: CDR1 DFQATT and CDR2 SNEGSKA (reference sequence). The CDR3 has 16 amino acids. The CDR3 coding sequence is TGCAGTGCTAGTGTTTCCAGGGGATTATTGGGTTCACCCCTCCACTTT. It yields the protein CSASVSRGLLGSPLHF.

At least ten counts were recorded for this clonotype. The CDR3 region is CASSLGGQGSYNEQFF. The CDR3 DNA sequence: TGTGCCAGCAGCTTGGGGGGTCAAGGGTCCTACAATGAGCAGTTCTTC. The chain joins TRBV12-3 or TRBV12-4 to TRBJ2-1; the D gene is possibly TRBD2 (6 bases). V shed 6 bases and J shed 1 base, with 16 bases lying between them. The CDR3 is 16 residues long.

The V call is TRBV5-1, the J call TRBJ2-1; TRBD1 aligns across 7 bases. The trim removed 1 base at V and 7 bases at J, leaving 11 bases unmatched. Germline V gives CDR1 SGHRS, CDR2 YFSETQ. The CDR3 runs to 16 residues. The CDR3: CASSLIEQGPQNEQFF. The CDR3 bases are TGCGCCAGCAGCTTGATCGAACAGGGGCCCCAGAATGAGCAGTTCTTC.

This clonotype was seen ten or more times. The genes are TRBV19 and TRBJ1-2; D is ambiguous. The length of the CDR3 is 15 residues. With 4 bases removed from V and 3 bases from J, the gap between germline ends came to 15 bases. Germline CDR1 reads LNHDA; CDR2 reads SQIVND (reference sequence). In DNA, the CDR3 is TGTGCCAGTAGTACACGGGCCTCTTTGGACTATGGCTACACCTTC. It encodes CASSTRASLDYGYTF.

To note about this clonotype: With a much larger clone just one base away, this may be a read error. This chain connects TRBV11-2 to TRBJ2-5, with D possibly being TRBD2 (6 bases). Germline V gives CDR1 SGHAT, CDR2 FQNNGV. The CDR3 totals 12 residues. This chain's CDR3 is CASSVTRETRYF. For the CDR3, the DNA is TGTGCCAGCAGCGTGACCCGGGAGACCCGGTACTTC.

This clonotype has a handful of counts. The chain combines TRBV7-6 with TRBJ1-4; 10 nucleotides match TRBD1. The CDR3 is 14 residues long. In germline, CDR1 is SGHVS, CDR2 FNYEAQ. Unmatched junction bases numbered 8, after V lost 8 bases and J lost 8 bases. The CDR3 loop is CASRLGTGAEKLFF. The CDR3 DNA is TGTGCCAGCCGCCTCGGGACAGGGGCCGAAAAACTGTTTTTT.

This clonotype was seen many times. This rearrangement joins TRBV5-5 to TRBJ2-2; TRBD2 matches at 8 bases. The ends lost 4 bases at V and 6 bases at J; junction bases unmatched: 5. The CDR3 contains 14 residues. Per the germline V gene, CDR1 is SGHKS and CDR2 is YYEKEE (reference sequence). The CDR3 sequence: CASSVGLVAGELFF. CDR3 in DNA: TGTGCCAGCAGCGTGGGACTAGTAGCCGGGGAGCTGTTTTTT.

There are many counts of this clonotype. One end of the junction varies from germline; a read error may be responsible. This chain connects TRBV7-9 to TRBJ2-2; D gene unclear. The CDR3 consists of 12 residues. Germline CDR1 reads SEHNR; CDR2 reads FQNEAQ (reference sequence). CDR3 nucleotide sequence: TGTGCCAGCAGCCGGAACATCGGGGAGCTGTTTTTT. Amino acid sequence: CASSRNIGELFF.

The chain couples TRBV5-5 to TRBJ2-7; 11 nucleotides agree with TRBD2. The junction had 8 bases not matched to a gene; V was cut back by 4 bases and J by 2 bases. Germline V CDR1 and CDR2: SGHKS, YYEKEE (reference sequence). This CDR3 spans 16 amino acids. CDR3 residues: CASSQQGTSGTYEQYF. The CDR3 DNA reads TGTGCCAGCAGCCAACAAGGGACTAGCGGAACCTACGAGCAGTACTTC.

The genes are TRBV5-4 and TRBJ2-7, with D possibly being TRBD1 (6 bases). Per the germline V gene, CDR1 is SGHNT and CDR2 is YYREEE (reference sequence). Trimming pared 3 bases from V and 3 bases from J, leaving 19 bases between. This CDR3 has 16 amino acids. DNA of the CDR3: TGTGCCAGCAGCTCGCCATTAGGGACACGGCGCTACGAGCAGTACTTC. Protein product: CASSSPLGTRRYEQYF. The complete variable domain, with remaining parts taken from reference TRBV5-4 and TRBJ2-7, reads ETGVTQSPTHLIKTRGQQVTLRCSSQSGHNTVSWYQQALGQGPQFIFQYYREEENGRGNFPPRFSGLQFPNYSSELNVNALELDDSALYLCASSSPLGTRRYEQYFGPGTRLTVT.

This clonotype showed up many times. V usage is TRBV3-1 and J usage is TRBJ1-2; TRBD1 aligns across 7 bases. Per the germline V gene, CDR1 is LGHDT and CDR2 is YNNKEL (reference sequence). V was pared by 4 bases and J by 7 bases, with 6 bases of the junction left unmatched. The length of the CDR3 is 13 residues. The CDR3 loop is CASSLDREGGYTF. CDR3 coding DNA: TGTGCCAGCAGCCTAGACAGGGAGGGTGGCTACACCTTC.

This clonotype occurred many times. The V gene is TRBV24-1, the J gene TRBJ2-2; 7 nucleotides agree with TRBD1. The junction had 8 bases not matched to a gene; V was cut back by 4 bases and J by 4 bases. The CDR3 runs 16 residues. The V gene's germline CDR1 is KGHDR and CDR2 SFDVKD. DNA of the CDR3: TGTGCCACCAGTGACCCTACCACAGGGGCCACCGGGGAGCTGTTTTTT. Translation gives CATSDPTTGATGELFF.

With regard to this clonotype: A read error is possible here, since a much larger clone lies one base away. The V call is TRBV5-5, the J call TRBJ1-2; TRBD1 matches 7 bases. In germline, CDR1 is SGHKS, CDR2 YYEKEE (reference sequence). The length of the CDR3 is 13 residues. Trimming removed 4 bases from V and 7 bases from J; junction bases left unmatched: 7. The CDR3 DNA follows: TGTGCCAGCAGCCCGGGGGACAGCAGTGGCTACACCTTC. Its translation is CASSPGDSSGYTF.

This clonotype was counted at least ten times. One junction end disagrees with the germline gene, perhaps due to a read error. The chain couples TRBV29-1 to TRBJ2-1; D might be TRBD1 (5 bases). Germline V gives CDR1 SQVTM, CDR2 ANQGSEA. CDR3 length: 13 amino acids. The CDR3 DNA reads TGCAGCGTTGATAGGCAGGCAGGCTCCAGGGAAGACTTC. The encoded protein is CSVDRQAGSREDF.

This clonotype was observed many times. The chain uses TRBV5-6 and TRBJ1-5; TRBD1 agrees at 7 bases. CDR3 length: 16 residues. From germline, CDR1 is SGHDT and CDR2 YYEEEE. V shed 0 bases and J 4 bases; nucleotides not matched to a gene: 7. In nucleotides, the CDR3 is TGTGCCAGCAGCTTGGGGGACAGTTTCCCTAATCAGCCCCAGCATTTT. This encodes CASSLGDSFPNQPQHF.

This clonotype was counted at least ten times. The V and J genes are TRBV12-3 or TRBV12-4 and TRBJ2-7; D is ambiguous. V was cut by 3 bases and J by 8 bases, with 11 bases left in between. The length of the CDR3 is 12 residues. The chain's CDR3 is CASSFDGSKQYF. The CDR3 DNA reads TGTGCCAGCAGTTTCGATGGCTCCAAGCAGTACTTC.

This clonotype showed up many times. The V and J genes are TRBV20-1 and TRBJ2-1, with 11 bases identical to TRBD1. J was trimmed by 6 bases and V by 6 bases; bases with no gene match: 7. The CDR3 is made up of 14 amino acids. From germline, CDR1 is DFQATT and CDR2 SNEGSKA (reference sequence). CDR3 DNA sequence: TGCAGTGCCCCCTGGACAGGGGGCCGCAATGAGCAGTTCTTC. Amino acids: CSAPWTGGRNEQFF.

On this clonotype itself: Being one base from a much bigger clone, this may be a read error. The V gene is TRBV7-3, the J gene TRBJ2-3; no reliable D call. Per the germline V gene, CDR1 is SGHTA and CDR2 is FQGTGA. The CDR3 spans 13 residues. Trimming stripped 2 bases from V and 2 bases from J, with 5 bases between. CDR3 coding DNA: TGTGCCAGCAGCTTAGCGATCACAGATACGCAGTATTTT. The encoded protein is CASSLAITDTQYF.